This T cell receptor beta chain was profiled in a study of tumor-infiltrating lymphocytes in primary liver carcinoma. Findings and limits, study-wide: Overlap between tumor regions exceeded overlap of tumor with adjacent tissue or blood.

From about 19-30 mg of unsorted bulk tissue, DNA and RNA were co-extracted together. This clonotype has a single count. Its antigen is still unknown. Compared with germline, one end of the junction differs, possibly owing to a read error. The input was 500 ng total RNA; TCR beta cDNA was made from it with a constant-region primer. TCR beta libraries came from three nested multiplex PCR rounds using slightly modified ARM-PCR. Forward primers for TRBV1-TRBV30 and a C-beta reverse primer served the first two PCR rounds, at approximately 10 cycles each. TCRdb independently ran MiXCR on the multiplex PCR reads; one entry per CDR3 protein. The table lists 100,000 or so distinct CDR3 sequences, roughly four fifths of them singletons. CDR3 length equals 15 residues. The germline V gene encodes CDR1 MDHEN and CDR2 SYDVKM.

This TCR was recovered from a man aged 35 to 55 with primary liver carcinoma and hepatitis B virus infection. The chain combines TRBV28 with TRBJ2-7; D unresolved. Input material: liver tumor tissue from sampling region 3. The subset was: tumor region T3, left-lateral pole. The CDR3 loop is CARSYATAFSYEQCF. CDR3 nucleotide sequence: TGTGCCAGGAGTTATGCCACAGCATTCTCCTACGAGCAGTGCTTC. Supplemented by reference TRBV28 and TRBJ2-7, the full variable domain reads DVKVTQSSRYLVKRTGEKVFLECVQDMDHENMFWYRQDPGLGLRLIYFSYDVKMKEKGDIPEGYSVSREKKERFSLILESASTNQTSMYLCARSYATAFSYEQCFGPGTRLTVT.